The 15 T cell receptor beta chains in this list originate from one sample, sequenced in a study of blood T cell repertoires in COVID-19. Profiling relied on immunoSEQ multiplex PCR, and the TCRdb table lists in-frame clones only, not all of them. The table has 110,000 to 150,000 clones, more than 70% seen once. The sample comprised peripheral blood. The receptors were sampled from a woman in her sixties with acute or convalescent COVID-19.

This clone appeared a single time. The chain recombines TRBV19 with TRBJ2-2; TRBD1 might be the D (6 bases). The CDR3 sequence is 16 residues long. Trimming left V 0 bases short and J 4 bases short, with 12 bases between. CDR1 is LNHDA and CDR2 is SQIVND in the germline V gene (reference sequence). CDR3 residues: CASSIDRSRGTGELFF. The CDR3 DNA reads as TGTGCCAGTAGTATAGATAGGTCCAGGGGCACCGGGGAGCTGTTTTTT.

This clone was observed a handful of times. This sequence joins TRBV6-5 and TRBJ2-5; TRBD2 matches 7 bases. This CDR3 region has 13 residues. V shed 5 bases, J shed 4 bases, and the junction held 4 bases outside the gene matches. The V gene's germline CDR1 is MNHEY and CDR2 SVGAGI. The CDR3 is CASSRGGVETQYF. CDR3 coding DNA: TGTGCCAGCAGTAGGGGAGGGGTAGAGACCCAGTACTTC.

This rearrangement joins TRBV11-2 to TRBJ2-7; 9 bases align to TRBD1. This CDR3 region has 14 residues. V was clipped by 7 bases and J by 4 bases; unmatched bases: 8. The V gene's germline CDR1 is SGHAT and CDR2 FQNNGV. The CDR3 bases are TGTGCCAGCACCGCACAGGGGGCAAGATACGAGCAGTACTTC. Protein product: CASTAQGARYEQYF.

This rearrangement joins TRBV24-1 to TRBJ1-2, with 11 positions matching TRBD1. J gave up 5 bases and V 4 bases, and 5 bases lay outside the gene matches. CDR3 size: 15 residues. The germline CDR1 and CDR2 sequences are KGHDR and SFDVKD. CDR3 loop: CATSDSGQGAYGYTF. For the CDR3, the DNA is TGTGCCACCAGTGACTCCGGACAGGGGGCATATGGCTACACCTTC.

This sequence joins TRBV6-5 and TRBJ2-7, with D possibly TRBD2 on 6 matching bases. Deletions cut 0 bases from V and 2 bases from J, with 14 bases between. From germline, CDR1 is MNHEY and CDR2 SVGAGI. This CDR3 spans 16 amino acids. This CDR3 reads CASSYSGYSGAYEQYF. The CDR3 region has the DNA TGTGCCAGCAGTTACTCGGGTTATTCGGGGGCCTACGAGCAGTACTTC.

The CDR3 region has the DNA TGCGCCAGCAGCTTGGCCGGGGGGAGGACTGAAGCTTTCTTT. Residues: CASSLAGGRTEAFF. The chain links TRBV5-1 to TRBJ1-1; a possible D gene is TRBD1 (5 bases). The ends were cut back, 0 bases at V and 5 bases at J, with 11 bases in the middle. This CDR3 comprises 14 residues. Germline V gene data show CDR1 as SGHRS and CDR2 as YFSETQ.

The rearrangement uses TRBV20-1 and TRBJ1-5, with 9 nucleotides matching TRBD1. The junction had 3 bases not matched to a gene; V was cut back by 3 bases and J by 3 bases. This CDR3 has 14 residues. The germline gives CDR1 DFQATT, CDR2 SNEGSKA (reference sequence). The CDR3 sequence: CSASGTGYNQPQHF. CDR3 bases: TGCAGTGCTAGTGGGACAGGGTACAATCAGCCCCAGCATTTT.

There are many counts of this clone. J is TRBJ1-5 and V is TRBV4-3; TRBD1 matches at 7 bases. The junction had 2 bases not matched to a gene; V was cut back by 2 bases and J by 1 base. CDR1 LGHNA and CDR2 YSLEER come from the germline V gene. This CDR3 spans 15 amino acids. CDR3 sequence (DNA): TGCGCCAGCAGCCAACTGACAGGGAGCAATCAGCCCCAGCATTTT. This gives the protein CASSQLTGSNQPQHF.

The gene calls are TRBV21-1 and TRBJ2-3; the table gives TRBD1 as D, unverified against the DNA. TRBV21-1 is assigned pseudogene status. The CDR3 runs to 18 residues. The CDR3 loop is CASSHDRVSSKVTDTQYF. For the CDR3, the DNA is TGTGCCAGCAGTCATGACAGGGTATCCTCCAAAGTCACAGATACGCAGTATTTT.

The V gene is TRBV28, the J gene TRBJ2-7, with a weak D call TRBD2 (7 bases). The CDR3 is made up of 12 amino acids. Germline V lookup: CDR1 MDHEN, CDR2 SYDVKM. V lost 7 bases and J lost 5, with 12 bases in between. The CDR3 nucleotides read TGTGCCAGCACTTCCGGGGGGCACGAGCAGTACTTC. It encodes CASTSGGHEQYF.

DNA for the CDR3: TGTGCCAGCAGCTTTTTAGCGTCTAGCACAGATACGCAGTATTTT. Residues: CASSFLASSTDTQYF. The V gene is TRBV9, the J gene TRBJ2-3; D perhaps matches TRBD2 (5 bases). Trimming stripped 4 bases from V and 0 bases from J, with 12 bases between. This CDR3 comprises 15 residues. Per the germline V gene, CDR1 is SGDLS and CDR2 is YYNGEE.

CDR3 bases: TGTGCCAGCAGTTCCTCCGACAGGGGAGACTATGGCTACACCTTC. Translated, it gives CASSSSDRGDYGYTF. The rearrangement uses TRBV6-5 and TRBJ1-2; 8 nucleotides match TRBD1. Germline CDR1 is MNHEY and CDR2 is SVGAGI. The CDR3 sequence is 15 residues long. Trimming took 4 bases from V and 3 from J; bases not matched to a gene: 7.

The chain uses TRBV7-2 and TRBJ1-1, with D hard to call. V lost 1 base and J lost 2, with 5 bases in between. The CDR3 is 13 residues long. Germline CDR1 SGHTA, CDR2 FQGNSA. CDR3 amino acids: CASSLELNTEAFF. CDR3 DNA: TGTGCCAGCAGCTTAGAATTAAACACTGAAGCTTTCTTT. The full variable domain, with the rest looked up from reference TRBV7-2 and TRBJ1-1, is GAGVSQSPSNKVTEKGKDVELRCDPISGHTALYWYRQSLGQGLEFLIYFQGNSAPDKSGLPSDRFSAERTGGSVSTLTIQRTQQEDSAVYLCASSLELNTEAFFGQGTRLTVV.

The chain uses TRBV7-3 and TRBJ2-1, with 12 bases identical to TRBD2. CDR1 SGHTA and CDR2 FQGTGA come from the germline V gene. CDR3 length equals 17 residues. With 5 bases clipped from V and 9 bases from J, the junction kept 14 bases outside the gene matches. The CDR3 region has the DNA TGTGCCAGCAGCGTCCTGCCTAGCGGGGGGGCCAACGGTGAGCAGTTCTTC. This translates into CASSVLPSGGANGEQFF.

The chain has TRBV18 and TRBJ2-1; TRBD1 aligns across 8 bases. The junction had 12 bases not matched to a gene; V was cut back by 3 bases and J by 5 bases. The CDR3 loop spans 17 amino acids. From germline, CDR1 is KGHSH and CDR2 LQKENI. The CDR3 DNA reads as TGTGCCAGCTCACCGCAACAGGGGGGACTTGCGGACAATGAGCAGTTCTTC. It encodes CASSPQQGGLADNEQFF.